One TCR beta chain is described in this entry. What it binds is not known. Per germline, CDR1 SGHDN and CDR2 FVKESK. This CDR3 is built from 15 residues. V shed 4 bases and J 10 bases; nucleotides not matched to a gene: 15. This sample stems from a study of T cell responses to AZD1222 COVID-19 vaccine. Study overall: The study pooled second doses at about 4 or about 12 weeks.

Sequencing was performed with immunoSEQ multiplex PCR; in TCRdb, only in-frame clones are kept and a portion is missing. Here the sample spans more than 60,000 clones, around 90% being singletons. The study's findings and limits: Among the donors, most were white British and more were female, and clonal diversity was possibly underestimated. Across the whole spike, CD4 TCRs peaked at regions 160-218 and 743-854.

The sample here was peripheral blood, taken on day 0 of AZD1222 vaccination. The chain has TRBV14 and TRBJ1-2; 7 bases align to TRBD1. This TCR derives from an adult in good health. The CDR3 nucleotides read TGTGCCAGCAGCCGGACAGGAAGATTACTAAGGGCCTACACCTTC. The encoded protein is CASSRTGRLLRAYTF.